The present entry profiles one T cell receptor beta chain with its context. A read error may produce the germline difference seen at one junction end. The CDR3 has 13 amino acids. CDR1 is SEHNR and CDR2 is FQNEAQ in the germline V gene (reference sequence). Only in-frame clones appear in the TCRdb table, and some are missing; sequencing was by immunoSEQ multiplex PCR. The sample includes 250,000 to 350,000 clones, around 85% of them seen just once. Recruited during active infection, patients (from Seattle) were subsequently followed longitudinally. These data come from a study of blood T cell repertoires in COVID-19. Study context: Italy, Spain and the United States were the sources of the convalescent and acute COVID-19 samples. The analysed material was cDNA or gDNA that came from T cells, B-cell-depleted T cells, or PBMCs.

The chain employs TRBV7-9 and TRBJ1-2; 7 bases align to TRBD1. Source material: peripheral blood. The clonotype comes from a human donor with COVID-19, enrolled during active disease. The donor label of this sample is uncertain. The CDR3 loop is CASSLLGAGTAAF. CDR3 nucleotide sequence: TGTGCCAGCAGCTTATTAGGAGCCGGGACAGCGGCCTTC.